The present T cell receptor (beta chain) was sequenced within a study of blood T cell repertoires in COVID-19. About the research overall: From the United States, Italy and Spain came samples of acute and convalescent COVID-19. Nucleic acid was either cDNA or gDNA, and it came from T cells, B-cell-depleted T cells, or PBMCs.

As originally analysed: Reference gene primer amplification yielded estimated nucleated cell counts. Sequencing used immunoSEQ multiplex PCR; TCRdb keeps in-frame clones, though not all of them. V and J calls and clone size are those listed in that table; D and trimming were worked out from the DNA. The sample holds approximately 100,000 clones, 85% to 95% seen once. The V gene's germline CDR1 is SGHRS and CDR2 YFSETQ. This CDR3 contains 15 residues. V was clipped by 4 bases and J by 0 bases; unmatched bases: 3. The genes are TRBV5-1 and TRBJ1-3, with 8 bases identical to TRBD1. This TCR came from a man aged 50-59 years with active COVID-19. The material sequenced was peripheral blood. The CDR3 protein is CASSGTGGSGNTIYF. As DNA, the CDR3 is TGCGCCAGCAGCGGGACAGGCGGCTCTGGAAACACCATATATTTT.